One and the same sample provided the 15 T cell receptor beta chains below, sequenced in a study of blood T cell repertoires in COVID-19. Sequencing used immunoSEQ multiplex PCR; TCRdb keeps in-frame clones, though not all of them. The table has around 90,000 clones, approximately 78% seen once. The specimen was peripheral blood. The receptors here all came from a human donor in a cohort sampled during active COVID-19.

V gene TRBV3-1 (or the pseudogene TRBV3-2) combines with J gene TRBJ2-7, with a possible D match to TRBD2 (6 bases). Germline values: CDR1 LGHDT, CDR2 YNNKEL (reference sequence). V shed 1 base and J shed 3 bases, with 13 bases lying between them. This CDR3 comprises 15 residues. CDR3: CASSQAPTGDYEQYF. The CDR3 DNA reads as TGTGCCAGCAGCCAAGCCCCCACGGGGGACTACGAGCAGTACTTC.

V usage is TRBV4-3 and J usage is TRBJ1-2; D uncertain. V was shortened by 3 bases and J by 0 bases, with 14 bases between the two germline ends. This CDR3 has 16 residues. CDR1 LGHNA and CDR2 YSLEER come from the germline V gene. Written as DNA, the CDR3 is TGCGCCAGCAGCCAGGCTCCTGGGGAGACTAACTATGGCTACACCTTC. Translation: CASSQAPGETNYGYTF.

V is TRBV10-2 and J is TRBJ2-7; D gene uncertain. The CDR3 runs to 14 residues. Germline V gene sequence: CDR1 WSHSY, CDR2 SAAADI. V lost 3 bases and J lost 0, with 9 bases in between. This CDR3 is CASSDSLNSYEQYF. The CDR3 coding sequence is TGCGCCAGCAGTGATTCCTTAAACTCCTACGAGCAGTACTTC.

The V gene is TRBV30, the J gene TRBJ1-1, with D perhaps matching TRBD1 (5 bases). Trimming took off 0 bases at V and 3 bases at J, with 8 bases between the two ends. Per the germline V gene, CDR1 is GTSNPN and CDR2 is SVGIG (reference sequence). CDR3 length: 13 residues. CDR3: CAWSVGGDTEAFF. The CDR3 nucleotides are TGTGCCTGGAGTGTGGGGGGAGACACTGAAGCTTTCTTT.

CDR3 residues: CASSPAGGSEQFF. The CDR3 DNA follows: TGTGCCAGCAGCCCCGCTGGGGGGAGTGAGCAGTTCTTC. The rearrangement uses TRBV5-6 and TRBJ2-1; D is possibly TRBD2 (6 bases). V was trimmed by 4 bases and J by 9 bases, leaving 14 bases between them. The CDR3 is 13 residues long. Per the germline V gene, CDR1 is SGHDT and CDR2 is YYEEEE.

The chain links TRBV9 to TRBJ1-6; no definite D call. CDR1 SGDLS and CDR2 YYNGEE come from the germline V gene. CDR3 length equals 15 residues. V dropped 3 bases and J dropped 7 bases, with 14 bases sitting between them. CDR3 bases: TGTGCCAGCAGCGCAACCGCCACTGAGAATTCACCCCTCCACTTT. Its protein is CASSATATENSPLHF. Full variable domain (remainder filled in from reference TRBV9 and TRBJ1-6): DSGVTQTPKHLITATGQRVTLRCSPRSGDLSVYWYQQSLDQGLQFLIQYYNGEERAKGNILERFSAQQFPDLHSELNLSSLELGDSALYFCASSATATENSPLHFGNGTRLTVT.

This clone was seen a handful of times. The rearrangement uses TRBV2 and TRBJ1-5; weak D call: TRBD1 (6 bases). The CDR3 length is 13 residues. Germline V gene lookup returns CDR1 SNHLY and CDR2 FYNNEI. Trimming took 7 bases from V and 4 from J, leaving 11 bases between them. The chain's CDR3 is CASKGVRNQPQHF. Here the CDR3 DNA reads TGTGCCAGCAAGGGGGTGAGAAATCAGCCCCAGCATTTT.

The chain carries TRBV5-4 and TRBJ2-3; 10 bases are shared with TRBD2. The CDR3 is made up of 15 amino acids. The junction had 4 bases not matched to a gene; V was cut back by 1 base and J by 5 bases. The germline V gene encodes CDR1 SGHNT and CDR2 YYREEE (reference sequence). DNA for the CDR3: TGTGCCAGCAGCTTGAGGGAGCGGGGGGGAGATACGCAGTATTTT. Translating it yields CASSLRERGGDTQYF. Supplemented by reference TRBV5-4 and TRBJ2-3, the full variable domain reads ETGVTQSPTHLIKTRGQQVTLRCSSQSGHNTVSWYQQALGQGPQFIFQYYREEENGRGNFPPRFSGLQFPNYSSELNVNALELDDSALYLCASSLRERGGDTQYFGPGTRLTVL.

Written as DNA, the CDR3 is TGTGCCAGCAAAACATACCGGACAGCTAACTATGGCTACACCTTC. Its protein is CASKTYRTANYGYTF. The J gene is TRBJ1-2, the V gene TRBV5-8; the D gene is possibly TRBD1 (6 bases). The germline CDR1 and CDR2 sequences are SGHTS and YDEGEE. V lost 6 bases, J lost 0 bases, and 15 bases lay in between. This CDR3 is built from 15 residues.

This chain joins TRBV3-1 (or the pseudogene TRBV3-2) and TRBJ2-7; TRBD1 matches at 8 bases. Germline loops: CDR1 LGHDT, CDR2 YNNKEL (reference sequence). V dropped 1 base and J dropped 0; count of bases not matched to a gene: 2. There are 15 residues in the CDR3. This CDR3 is CASSQGTGSSYEQYF. The CDR3 bases are TGTGCCAGCAGCCAAGGGACAGGGAGCTCCTACGAGCAGTACTTC.

J is TRBJ2-7 and V is TRBV7-9; 7 bases agree with TRBD1. The germline gives CDR1 SEHNR, CDR2 FQNEAQ (reference sequence). This CDR3 has 14 amino acids. Trimming removed 1 base from V and 9 bases from J; junction bases left unmatched: 9. This CDR3 is CASSLGTGPVGQYF. CDR3 in DNA: TGTGCCAGCAGCTTAGGGACAGGTCCTGTGGGGCAGTACTTC.

This chain links TRBV7-2 with TRBJ2-3; TRBD2 aligns across 7 bases. Unmatched junction bases numbered 8, after V lost 5 bases and J lost 6 bases. The CDR3 has 14 residues. The germline gives CDR1 SGHTA, CDR2 FQGNSA. Here the CDR3 DNA reads TGTGCCAGCAGCCCCGCCACTAGCGAGGATACGCAGTATTTT. As protein: CASSPATSEDTQYF.

J is TRBJ1-2 and V is TRBV11-2; no clear D. Trimming cost V 3 bases and J 10 bases, with 15 bases left between them. The CDR3 totals 13 residues. Per germline, CDR1 SGHAT and CDR2 FQNNGV. The CDR3 coding sequence is TGTGCCAGCAGCTTCTCGCGGGTTGGAGACTACACCTTC. Translating it yields CASSFSRVGDYTF.

This clone has a single count. Other DNA sequences of this sample code for an identical CDR3. The rearrangement joins TRBV19 to TRBJ2-5; a possible D gene is TRBD2 (7 bases). The germline gives CDR1 LNHDA, CDR2 SQIVND (reference sequence). The CDR3 spans 15 residues. V lost 3 bases to trimming and J lost 5 bases, with 16 bases between them. CDR3 DNA: TGTGCCAGTAGTATCGGTCGGGGGGCGGGGGAGACCCAGTACTTC. The encoded protein is CASSIGRGAGETQYF.

This clone was seen only a few times. V and J are TRBV7-6 and TRBJ2-5; the D gene is possibly TRBD2 (6 bases). Germline loops: CDR1 SGHVS, CDR2 FNYEAQ. This CDR3 has 11 residues. The V end lost 7 bases, the J end lost 5 bases, and 8 bases lay between the germline ends. This CDR3 is CASTRGETQYF. The CDR3 nucleotides read TGTGCCAGCACCCGGGGGGAGACCCAGTACTTC.